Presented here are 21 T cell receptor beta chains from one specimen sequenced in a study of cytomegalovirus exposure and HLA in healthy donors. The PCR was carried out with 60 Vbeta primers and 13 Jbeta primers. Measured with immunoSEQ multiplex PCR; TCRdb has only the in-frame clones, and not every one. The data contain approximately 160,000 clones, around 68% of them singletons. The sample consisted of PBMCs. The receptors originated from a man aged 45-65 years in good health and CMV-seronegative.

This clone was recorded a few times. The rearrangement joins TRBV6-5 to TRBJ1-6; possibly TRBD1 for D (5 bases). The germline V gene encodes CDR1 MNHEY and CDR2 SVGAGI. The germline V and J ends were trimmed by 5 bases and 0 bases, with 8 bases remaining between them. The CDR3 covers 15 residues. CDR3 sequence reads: CASSPQGSYNSPLHF. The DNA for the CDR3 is TGTGCCAGCAGTCCCCAGGGCTCCTATAATTCACCCCTCCACTTT.

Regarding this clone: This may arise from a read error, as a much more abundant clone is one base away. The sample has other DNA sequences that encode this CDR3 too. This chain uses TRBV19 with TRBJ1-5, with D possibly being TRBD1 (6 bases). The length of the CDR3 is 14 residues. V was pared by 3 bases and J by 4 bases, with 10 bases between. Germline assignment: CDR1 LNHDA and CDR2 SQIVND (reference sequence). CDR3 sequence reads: CASSIRDTNQPQHF. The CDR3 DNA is TGTGCCAGTAGTATCCGGGACACTAATCAGCCCCAGCATTTT.

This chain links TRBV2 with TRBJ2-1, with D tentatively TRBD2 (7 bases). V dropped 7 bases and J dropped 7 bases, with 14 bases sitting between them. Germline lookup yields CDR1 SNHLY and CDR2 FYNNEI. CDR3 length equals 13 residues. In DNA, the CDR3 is TGTGCCAGCATTGAGGGGGGGAGAAATGAGCAGTTCTTC. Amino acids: CASIEGGRNEQFF.

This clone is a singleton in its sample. CDR3 amino acids: CASKPGTGTYEQYF. The CDR3 coding sequence is TGCGCCAGCAAGCCCGGGACAGGAACCTACGAGCAGTACTTC. The genes are TRBV5-1 and TRBJ2-7; 8 bases map to TRBD1. The CDR3 runs to 14 residues. Germline V lookup: CDR1 SGHRS, CDR2 YFSETQ. Unmatched junction bases numbered 7, after V lost 6 bases and J lost 2 bases.

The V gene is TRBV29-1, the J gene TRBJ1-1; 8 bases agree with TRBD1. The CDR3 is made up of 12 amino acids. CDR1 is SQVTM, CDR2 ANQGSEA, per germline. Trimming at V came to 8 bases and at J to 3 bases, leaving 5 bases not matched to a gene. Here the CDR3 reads CSSSQGDTEAFF. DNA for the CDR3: TGCAGCTCCTCACAGGGGGACACTGAAGCTTTCTTT.

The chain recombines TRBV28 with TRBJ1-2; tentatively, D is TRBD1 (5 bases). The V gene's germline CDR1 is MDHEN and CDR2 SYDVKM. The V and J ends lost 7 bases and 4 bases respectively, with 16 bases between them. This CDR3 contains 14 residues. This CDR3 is CASTPQGHGYGYTF. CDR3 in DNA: TGTGCCAGCACCCCCCAGGGCCACGGCTATGGCTACACCTTC.

CDR3 nucleotide sequence: TGTGCCAGTAGTTCCAGGCCGGGACAGGCGAACACCGGGGAGCTGTTTTTT. Translating it yields CASSSRPGQANTGELFF. V is TRBV19 and J is TRBJ2-2; 8 nucleotides match TRBD1. J gave up 0 bases and V 5 bases, and 8 bases lay outside the gene matches. This CDR3 is 17 amino acids long. Germline V gives CDR1 LNHDA, CDR2 SQIVND (reference sequence).

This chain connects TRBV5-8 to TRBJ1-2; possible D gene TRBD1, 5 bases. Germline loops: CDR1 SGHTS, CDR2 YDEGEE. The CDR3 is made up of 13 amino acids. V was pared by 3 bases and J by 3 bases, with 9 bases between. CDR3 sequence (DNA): TGTGCCAGCAGCTGGGGACTCGACTATGGCTACACCTTC. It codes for CASSWGLDYGYTF.

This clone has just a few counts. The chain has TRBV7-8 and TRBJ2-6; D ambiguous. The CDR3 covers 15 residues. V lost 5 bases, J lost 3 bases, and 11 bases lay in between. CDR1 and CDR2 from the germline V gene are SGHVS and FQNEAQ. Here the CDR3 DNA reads TGTGCCAGCAGCCCCTGGGCCAGTGGGGCCAACGTCCTGACTTTC. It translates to CASSPWASGANVLTF. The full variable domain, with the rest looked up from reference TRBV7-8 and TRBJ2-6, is GAGVSQSPRYKVAKRGQDVALRCDPISGHVSLFWYQQALGQGPEFLTYFQNEAQLDKSGLPSDRFFAERPEGSVSTLKIQRTQQEDSAVYLCASSPWASGANVLTFGAGSRLTVL.

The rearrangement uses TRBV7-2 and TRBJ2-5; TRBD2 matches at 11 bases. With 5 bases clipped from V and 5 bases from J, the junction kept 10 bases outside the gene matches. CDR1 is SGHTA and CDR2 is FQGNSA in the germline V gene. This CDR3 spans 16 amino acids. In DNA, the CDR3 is TGTGCCAGCAGCCTCCGTCCTAGCGGGGGGCTGGAGACCCAGTACTTC. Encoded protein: CASSLRPSGGLETQYF.

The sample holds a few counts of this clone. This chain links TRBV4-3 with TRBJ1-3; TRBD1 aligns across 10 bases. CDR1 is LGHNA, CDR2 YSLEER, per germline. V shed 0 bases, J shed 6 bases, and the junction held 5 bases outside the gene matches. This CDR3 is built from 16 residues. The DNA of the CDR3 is TGCGCCAGCAGCCAAGAACCGGGACAGGGGACAAACACCATATATTTT. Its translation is CASSQEPGQGTNTIYF.

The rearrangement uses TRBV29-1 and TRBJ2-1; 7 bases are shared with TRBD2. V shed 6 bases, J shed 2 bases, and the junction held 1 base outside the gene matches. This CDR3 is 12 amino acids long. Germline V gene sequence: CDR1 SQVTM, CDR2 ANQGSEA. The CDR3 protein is CSVAGPYNEQFF. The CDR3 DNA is TGCAGCGTAGCGGGGCCCTACAATGAGCAGTTCTTC.

CDR3 region: CASSGVLAGADTQYF. The CDR3 DNA follows: TGCGCCAGCAGCGGGGTTCTAGCGGGGGCAGATACGCAGTATTTT. The V gene is TRBV5-1, the J gene TRBJ2-3, with 10 bases fitting TRBD2. Germline V gene data show CDR1 as SGHRS and CDR2 as YFSETQ. CDR3 length: 15 residues. The V gene end was trimmed by 4 bases and the J gene end by 4 bases; junction bases not matched to a gene: 6.

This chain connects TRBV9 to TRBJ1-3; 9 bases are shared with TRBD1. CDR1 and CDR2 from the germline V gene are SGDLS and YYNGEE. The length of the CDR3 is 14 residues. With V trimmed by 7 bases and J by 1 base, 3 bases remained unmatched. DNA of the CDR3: TGTGCCAGCGGCGGGACAGGGTCTGGAAACACCATATATTTT. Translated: CASGGTGSGNTIYF.

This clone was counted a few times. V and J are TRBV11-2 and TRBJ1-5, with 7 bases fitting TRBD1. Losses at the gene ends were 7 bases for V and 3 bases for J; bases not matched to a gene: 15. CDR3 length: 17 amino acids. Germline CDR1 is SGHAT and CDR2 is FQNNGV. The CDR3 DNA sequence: TGTGCCAGCAATCCGCGGGGAACAGGGGAATCCAATCAGCCCCAGCATTTT. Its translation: CASNPRGTGESNQPQHF.

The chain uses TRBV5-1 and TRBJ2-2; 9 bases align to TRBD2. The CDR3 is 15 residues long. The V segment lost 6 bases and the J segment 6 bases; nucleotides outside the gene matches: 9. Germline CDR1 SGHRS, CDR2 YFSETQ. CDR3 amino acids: CASTPGRGGSGELFF. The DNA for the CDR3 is TGCGCCAGCACCCCGGGGCGGGGGGGCTCCGGGGAGCTGTTTTTT.

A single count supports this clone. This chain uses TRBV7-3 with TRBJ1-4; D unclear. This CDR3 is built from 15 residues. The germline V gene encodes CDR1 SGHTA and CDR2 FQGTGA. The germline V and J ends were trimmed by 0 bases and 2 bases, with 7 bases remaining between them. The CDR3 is CASSLTGNTNEKLFF. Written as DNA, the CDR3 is TGTGCCAGCAGCTTAACCGGGAACACTAATGAAAAACTGTTTTTT. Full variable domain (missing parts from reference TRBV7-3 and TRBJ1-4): GAGVSQTPSNKVTEKGKYVELRCDPISGHTALYWYRQSLGQGPEFLIYFQGTGAADDSGLPNDRFFAVRPEGSVSTLKIQRTERGDSAVYLCASSLTGNTNEKLFFGSGTQLSVL.

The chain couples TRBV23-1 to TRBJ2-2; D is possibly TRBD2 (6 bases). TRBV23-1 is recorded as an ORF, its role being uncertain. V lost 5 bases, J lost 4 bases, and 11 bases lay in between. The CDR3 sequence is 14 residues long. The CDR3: CASSSGLPTGELFF. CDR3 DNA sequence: TGCGCCAGCAGTTCGGGACTGCCCACCGGGGAGCTGTTTTTT.

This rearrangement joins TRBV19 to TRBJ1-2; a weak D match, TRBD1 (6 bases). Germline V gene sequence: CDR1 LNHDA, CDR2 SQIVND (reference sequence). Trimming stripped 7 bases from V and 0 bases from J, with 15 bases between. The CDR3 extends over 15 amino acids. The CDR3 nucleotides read TGTGCCAGTACCCTCTTAGGGACATCTAACTATGGCTACACCTTC. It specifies CASTLLGTSNYGYTF.

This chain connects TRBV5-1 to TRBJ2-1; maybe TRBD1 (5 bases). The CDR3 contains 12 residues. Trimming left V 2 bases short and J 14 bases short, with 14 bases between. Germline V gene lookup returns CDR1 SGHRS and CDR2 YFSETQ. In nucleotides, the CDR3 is TGCGCCAGCAGCTTCTCCGGACAAGGGAAGTTCTTC. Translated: CASSFSGQGKFF. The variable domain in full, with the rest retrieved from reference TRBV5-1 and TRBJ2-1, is KAGVTQTPRYLIKTRGQQVTLSCSPISGHRSVSWYQQTPGQGLQFLFEYFSETQRNKGNFPGRFSGRQFSNSRSEMNVSTLELGDSALYLCASSFSGQGKFFGPGTRLTVL.

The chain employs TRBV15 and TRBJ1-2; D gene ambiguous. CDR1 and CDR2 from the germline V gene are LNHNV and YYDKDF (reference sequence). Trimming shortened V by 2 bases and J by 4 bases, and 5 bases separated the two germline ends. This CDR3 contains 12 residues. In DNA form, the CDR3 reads TGTGCCACCAGCAGATCCGGCTATGGCTACACCTTC. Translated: CATSRSGYGYTF.